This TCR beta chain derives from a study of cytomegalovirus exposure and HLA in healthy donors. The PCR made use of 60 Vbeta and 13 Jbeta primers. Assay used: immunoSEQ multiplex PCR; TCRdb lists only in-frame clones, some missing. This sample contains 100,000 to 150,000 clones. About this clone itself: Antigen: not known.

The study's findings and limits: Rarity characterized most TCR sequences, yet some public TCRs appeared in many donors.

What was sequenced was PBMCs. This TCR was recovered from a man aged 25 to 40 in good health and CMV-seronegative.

The CDR3 bases are TGCGCCAGCAGCTTGGATTATGCTAGCGGGACCTACGAGCAGTACTTC. As protein: CASSLDYASGTYEQYF. The V gene is TRBV5-1, the J gene TRBJ2-7; 9 bases match TRBD2. Germline loops: CDR1 SGHRS, CDR2 YFSETQ. The V gene end was trimmed by 0 bases and the J gene end by 2 bases; junction bases not matched to a gene: 6. The CDR3 has 16 residues. The full variable domain, with the rest looked up from reference TRBV5-1 and TRBJ2-7, is KAGVTQTPRYLIKTRGQQVTLSCSPISGHRSVSWYQQTPGQGLQFLFEYFSETQRNKGNFPGRFSGRQFSNSRSEMNVSTLELGDSALYLCASSLDYASGTYEQYFGPGTRLTVT.